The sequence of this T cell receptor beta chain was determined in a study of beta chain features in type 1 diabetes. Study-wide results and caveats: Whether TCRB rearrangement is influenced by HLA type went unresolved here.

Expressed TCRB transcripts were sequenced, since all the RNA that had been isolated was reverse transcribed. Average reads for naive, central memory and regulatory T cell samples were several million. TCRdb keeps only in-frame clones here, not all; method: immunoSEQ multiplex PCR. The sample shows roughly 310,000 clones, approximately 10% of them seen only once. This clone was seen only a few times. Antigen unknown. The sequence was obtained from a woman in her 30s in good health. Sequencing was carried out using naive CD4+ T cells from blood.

CDR3 nucleotide sequence: TGCAGTGCTAGAGATCTCAGGAAGCAGTTCTTC. It translates to CSARDLRKQFF. This chain uses TRBV20-1 with TRBJ2-1; unclear D gene. Trimming removed 0 bases at V and 11 bases at J, with 8 bases between. Germline V lookup: CDR1 DFQATT, CDR2 SNEGSKA (reference sequence). The CDR3 is made up of 11 amino acids.